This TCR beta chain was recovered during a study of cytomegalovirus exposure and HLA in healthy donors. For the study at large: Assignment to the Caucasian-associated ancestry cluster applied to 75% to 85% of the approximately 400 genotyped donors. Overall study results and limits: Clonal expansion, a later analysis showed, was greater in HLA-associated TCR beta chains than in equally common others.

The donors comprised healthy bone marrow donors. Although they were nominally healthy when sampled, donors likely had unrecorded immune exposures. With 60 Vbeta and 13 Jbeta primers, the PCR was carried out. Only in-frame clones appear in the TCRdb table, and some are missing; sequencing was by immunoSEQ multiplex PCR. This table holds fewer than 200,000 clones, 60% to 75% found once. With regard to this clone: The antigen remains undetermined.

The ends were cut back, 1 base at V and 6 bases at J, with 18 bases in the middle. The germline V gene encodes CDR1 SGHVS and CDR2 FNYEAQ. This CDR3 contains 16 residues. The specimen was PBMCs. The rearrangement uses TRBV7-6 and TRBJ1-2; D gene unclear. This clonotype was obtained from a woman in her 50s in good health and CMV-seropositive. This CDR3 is CASSLDSGIPPHGYTF. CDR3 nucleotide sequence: TGTGCCAGCAGCTTAGATTCGGGAATCCCTCCTCATGGCTACACCTTC.